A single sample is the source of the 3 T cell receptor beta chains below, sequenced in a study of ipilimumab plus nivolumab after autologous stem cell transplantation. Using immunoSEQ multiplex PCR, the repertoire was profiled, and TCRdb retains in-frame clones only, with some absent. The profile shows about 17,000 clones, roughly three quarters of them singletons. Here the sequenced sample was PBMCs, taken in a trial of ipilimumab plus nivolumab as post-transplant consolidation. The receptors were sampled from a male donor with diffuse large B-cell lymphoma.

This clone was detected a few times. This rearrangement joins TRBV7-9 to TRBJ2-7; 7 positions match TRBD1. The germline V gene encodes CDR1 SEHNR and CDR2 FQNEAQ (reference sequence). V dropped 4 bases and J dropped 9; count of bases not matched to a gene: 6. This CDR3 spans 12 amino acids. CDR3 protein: CASSSDRVWQYF. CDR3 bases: TGTGCCAGCAGCTCAGACAGGGTCTGGCAGTACTTC.

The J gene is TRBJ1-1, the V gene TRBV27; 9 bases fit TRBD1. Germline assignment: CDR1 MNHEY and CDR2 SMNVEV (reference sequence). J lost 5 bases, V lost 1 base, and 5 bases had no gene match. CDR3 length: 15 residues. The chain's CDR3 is CASSLYWTGETEAFF. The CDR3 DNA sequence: TGTGCCAGCAGTTTATACTGGACAGGGGAAACTGAAGCTTTCTTT.

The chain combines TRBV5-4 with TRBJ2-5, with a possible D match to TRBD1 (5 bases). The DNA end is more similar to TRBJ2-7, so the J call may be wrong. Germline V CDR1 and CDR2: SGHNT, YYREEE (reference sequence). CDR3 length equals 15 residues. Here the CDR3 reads CASSSPVGRDSEQYF. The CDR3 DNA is TGTGCCAGCAGCTCCCCCGTTGGCAGGGATAGCGAGCAGTACTTC.